The 24 T cell receptor beta chains reported below all come from one sample, sequenced in a study of regulatory T cells in long-lasting Graves disease. The time point: newly diagnosed GD, antithyroid drugs for less than 3 months. RNA from PBMCs was the source of the TCR library. Researchers made TCR beta libraries by using iRepertoire HTBI primers and running Arm-PCR on CDR3 regions. TCRdb re-called the multiplex PCR reads through MiXCR, storing one row per CDR3 protein. The repertoire holds 450,000 to 700,000 distinct CDR3 sequences, with roughly 14% as singletons. The sample was also reused in another study, on T cells in Graves' hyperthyroidism and ophthalmopathy.

The sample consisted of peripheral blood mononuclear cells (PBMCs), taken at new diagnosis, from a patient treated with antithyroid drugs. These receptors originate from a man younger than 40 with Graves disease.

On this clonotype itself: A much more abundant neighbour one base away suggests this may be a read error. The rearrangement joins TRBV19 to TRBJ2-5, with 12 bases aligning to TRBD1. Germline-derived CDR1 and CDR2 are LNHDA and SQIVND (reference sequence). After removal of 5 bases from V and 5 bases from J, the junction contained 9 bases not matched to a gene. This CDR3 contains 16 residues. The CDR3 DNA is TGTGCCAGTAGTCCGCCGGGACAGGGGGCTCGGGAGACCCAGTACTTC. Translation: CASSPPGQGARETQYF.

This clonotype was seen ten or more times. The chain links TRBV10-1 to TRBJ2-7; possible D gene TRBD2, 6 bases. Trimming cost V 4 bases and J 7 bases, with 23 bases left between them. The CDR3 sequence is 16 residues long. Germline V gene data show CDR1 as WNHNN and CDR2 as SYGVQD (reference sequence). The CDR3 loop is CASSGGQPSAEGEQYF. The CDR3, as DNA: TGCGCCAGCAGTGGCGGGCAACCTAGCGCCGAAGGTGAGCAGTACTTC.

This clonotype has a handful of counts. Being one base from a much bigger clone, this may be a read error. The gene calls are TRBV19 and TRBJ1-5, with 10 bases aligning to TRBD1. The germline V gene has CDR1 LNHDA and CDR2 SQIVND (reference sequence). This CDR3 spans 14 amino acids. The CDR3 bases are TGTGCCGGTAGTTCGACAGGGGGCACTCAGCCCCAGCATTTT. Its protein is CAGSSTGGTQPQHF.

This clonotype was counted ten times or more. The gene calls are TRBV7-8 and TRBJ2-7; D remains unclear. The CDR3 contains 15 residues. Deletions cut 1 base from V and 1 base from J, with 11 bases between. Per germline, CDR1 SGHVS and CDR2 FQNEAQ. CDR3 loop: CASSLERAQSYEQYF. The CDR3 bases are TGTGCCAGCAGCTTAGAAAGGGCTCAGTCCTACGAGCAGTACTTC.

There are many counts of this clonotype. This chain connects TRBV11-2 to TRBJ2-7; D not resolved. This CDR3 has 16 residues. Germline assignment: CDR1 SGHAT and CDR2 FQNNGV. V lost 0 bases and J 4 bases, leaving 16 bases between the germline ends. CDR3 region: CASSLESGPNPYEQYF. The CDR3 DNA follows: TGTGCCAGCAGCTTAGAGTCAGGACCAAACCCATACGAGCAGTACTTC.

In this sample, this clonotype turned up a few times. The V and J genes are TRBV20-1 and TRBJ2-1; 8 bases agree with TRBD1. V shed 5 bases and J 5 bases; nucleotides not matched to a gene: 8. Germline V gene lookup returns CDR1 DFQATT and CDR2 SNEGSKA (reference sequence). The CDR3 sequence is 14 residues long. CDR3: CSARRDRQNNEQFF. DNA of the CDR3: TGCAGTGCTCGCCGGGACAGGCAAAACAATGAGCAGTTCTTC.

This clonotype was seen at least ten times. The chain joins TRBV11-2 to TRBJ2-1; D tentatively fits TRBD1 or TRBD2 (5 bases each). Germline CDR1 is SGHAT and CDR2 is FQNNGV. This CDR3 comprises 17 residues. Trimming shortened V by 6 bases and J by 3 bases, and 21 bases separated the two germline ends. The CDR3 region is CASSFDLGAGLYNEQFF. For the CDR3, the DNA is TGTGCCAGCAGTTTCGACCTTGGGGCGGGTCTCTACAATGAGCAGTTCTTC. The whole variable domain, filled in from reference TRBV11-2 and TRBJ2-1, reads EAGVAQSPRYKIIEKRQSVAFWCNPISGHATLYWYQQILGQGPKLLIQFQNNGVVDDSQLPKDRFSAERLKGVDSTLKIQPAKLEDSAVYLCASSFDLGAGLYNEQFFGPGTRLTVL.

Many counts were recorded for this clonotype. The genes are TRBV5-1 and TRBJ1-4; 9 bases fit TRBD1. The CDR3 totals 15 residues. The germline V gene encodes CDR1 SGHRS and CDR2 YFSETQ. Losses at the gene ends were 4 bases for V and 8 bases for J; bases not matched to a gene: 9. The CDR3 sequence is CASSQETGGSEKLFF. Written as DNA, the CDR3 is TGCGCCAGCAGCCAAGAAACAGGGGGCAGCGAAAAACTGTTTTTT.

This clonotype appeared a few times. CDR3 DNA: TGCAGTGCCAGACCTCAGGTTTACACCGGGGAGCTGTTTTTT. Translating gives CSARPQVYTGELFF. The genes are TRBV20-1 and TRBJ2-2, with D unresolved. This CDR3 is 14 amino acids long. V shed 6 bases and J shed 3 bases, with 14 bases lying between them. The germline gives CDR1 DFQATT, CDR2 SNEGSKA (reference sequence).

Ten or more counts support this clonotype. The CDR3 here is CASSYSRRQNTEAFF. CDR3 in DNA: TGTGCCAGCAGTTACTCCCGACGGCAGAACACTGAAGCTTTCTTT. The rearrangement joins TRBV6-5 to TRBJ1-1; unclear D gene. CDR1 is MNHEY, CDR2 SVGAGI, per germline. This CDR3 has 15 residues. V was pared by 0 bases and J by 1 base, with 9 bases between.

On this clonotype: A much larger clone sits a single nucleotide away, making a read error possible. This chain links TRBV6-1 with TRBJ1-5, with a tentative D call TRBD1 (6 bases). Germline V gives CDR1 MNHNS, CDR2 SASEGT. V shed 8 bases and J shed 7 bases, with 27 bases lying between them. The CDR3 totals 17 residues. CDR3 DNA sequence: TGTGCCAGCTCGATTTCCAGCCCGGGGGGCATCGACCAGCCCCAGCATTTT. This codes for CASSISSPGGIDQPQHF.

V usage is TRBV4-1 and J usage is TRBJ2-1, with 12 bases identical to TRBD2. Trimming took 0 bases from V and 9 from J; bases not matched to a gene: 9. This CDR3 has 17 amino acids. The germline gives CDR1 MGHRA, CDR2 YSYEKL. The CDR3 coding sequence is TGCGCCAGCAGCCAAGAACGTTCGACTAGCGGGAGAGGTGAGCAGTTCTTC. Its protein is CASSQERSTSGRGEQFF.

This clonotype has only a few counts. The chain carries TRBV10-3 and TRBJ2-7, with a tentative D call TRBD1 (5 bases). The CDR3 contains 12 residues. The germline V gene encodes CDR1 ENHRY and CDR2 SYGVKD. V lost 4 bases, J lost 6 bases, and 10 bases lay in between. The chain's CDR3 is CAISVPGIEQYF. The CDR3 DNA follows: TGTGCCATCAGTGTTCCAGGGATCGAGCAGTACTTC.

In this sample, this clonotype turned up many times. The V gene is TRBV20-1, the J gene TRBJ1-2; D not certain. Germline V gene data show CDR1 as DFQATT and CDR2 as SNEGSKA (reference sequence). This CDR3 has 12 residues. Between the trimmed V and J ends, which lost 3 bases and 7 bases, there was a span of 12 bases. CDR3 nucleotides: TGCAGTGCTAGGATGGACCGCCCTGGCTACACCTTC. It is translated as CSARMDRPGYTF.

The chain links TRBV5-6 to TRBJ1-1; D possibly corresponds to TRBD1 (5 bases). The CDR3 has 15 residues. Germline V gives CDR1 SGHDT, CDR2 YYEEEE. V was trimmed by 5 bases and J by 0 bases, leaving 14 bases between them. CDR3 coding DNA: TGTGCCAGCAGGCGCGGGGGTAGAATGAACACTGAAGCTTTCTTT. This codes for CASRRGGRMNTEAFF.

This clonotype was detected only a few times. The chain recombines TRBV25-1 with TRBJ2-5; TRBD1 matches at 7 bases. The CDR3 spans 16 residues. CDR1 is MGHDK, CDR2 SYGVNS, per germline. The trim removed 4 bases at V and 5 bases at J, leaving 13 bases unmatched. CDR3 amino acids: CASSATKGQLRETQYF. CDR3 nucleotides: TGTGCCAGCAGTGCCACAAAGGGACAGCTAAGGGAGACCCAGTACTTC. Together with reference TRBV25-1 and TRBJ2-5, the CDR3 gives the full variable domain: EADIYQTPRYLVIGTGKKITLECSQTMGHDKMYWYQQDPGMELHLIHYSYGVNSTEKGDLSSESTVSRIRTEHFPLTLESARPSHTSQYLCASSATKGQLRETQYFGPGTRLLVL.

This clonotype was counted many times. The chain uses TRBV6-1 and TRBJ2-5; D is uncertain. The CDR3 length is 11 residues. The V end lost 6 bases, the J end lost 6 bases, and 8 bases lay between the germline ends. In germline, CDR1 is MNHNS, CDR2 SASEGT. This CDR3 is CASRRAKTQYF. The DNA of the CDR3 is TGTGCCAGCAGACGAGCTAAGACCCAGTACTTC.

This clonotype was recorded many times. V is TRBV29-1 and J is TRBJ2-7; D possibly matches TRBD1 or TRBD2 (5 bases each). V was clipped by 7 bases and J by 3 bases, with 13 bases between them. Germline V CDR1 and CDR2: SQVTM, ANQGSEA. The CDR3 sequence is 12 residues long. This CDR3 is CSAGWDGYEQYF. The CDR3 nucleotides read TGCAGCGCTGGGTGGGACGGCTACGAGCAGTACTTC.

This clonotype has at least ten counts. This chain uses TRBV12-3 or TRBV12-4 with TRBJ1-4, with unresolved D. V was clipped by 6 bases and J by 8 bases, with 16 bases between them. This CDR3 is built from 14 residues. The CDR3 here is CASSPTGGVEKLFF. Here the CDR3 DNA reads TGTGCCAGCAGCCCGACGGGCGGAGTGGAAAAACTGTTTTTT.

Remarks on this clonotype: The junction and the germline gene differ at one end; a read error may be behind it. The chain links TRBV7-7 to TRBJ2-1, with TRBD2 identical over 8 bases. Germline V CDR1 and CDR2: SSHAT, FNYEAQ (reference sequence). The CDR3 loop spans 17 amino acids. The CDR3 nucleotides are TGTGCTAGCAGCTTAGCCTCCCAGCGGGAGTTGGGCAATGAGCAGTTCTTC. Translating gives CASSLASQRELGNEQFF.

The chain couples TRBV3-1 to TRBJ2-7; 11 bases match TRBD2. Germline V CDR1 and CDR2: LGHDT, YNNKEL (reference sequence). This CDR3 has 15 residues. With 7 bases clipped from V and 0 bases from J, the junction kept 5 bases outside the gene matches. The CDR3 reads CASTVAGGNSYEQYF. The CDR3 DNA reads TGTGCCAGCACCGTAGCGGGAGGGAACTCCTACGAGCAGTACTTC.

This clonotype has a handful of counts. V is TRBV6-1 and J is TRBJ1-1; a weak D match, TRBD1 (5 bases). The germline V gene has CDR1 MNHNS and CDR2 SASEGT. The germline V and J ends were trimmed by 8 bases and 4 bases, with 17 bases remaining between them. This CDR3 region has 14 residues. In DNA form, the CDR3 reads TGTGCCAGCGGACGATCCCGGGGGGGCACTGAAGCTTTCTTT. Residues: CASGRSRGGTEAFF.

The V gene is TRBV27, the J gene TRBJ1-1; possible D gene TRBD1, 5 bases. The CDR3 has 15 amino acids. Per the germline V gene, CDR1 is MNHEY and CDR2 is SMNVEV (reference sequence). V was trimmed by 1 base and J by 2 bases, leaving 11 bases between them. The CDR3 bases are TGTGCCAGCAGTTTATATTCCAGGGAAAACACTGAAGCTTTCTTT. Translated, it gives CASSLYSRENTEAFF.

This clonotype was counted at least ten times. The chain links TRBV2 to TRBJ1-1; D not resolved. This CDR3 region has 15 residues. Trimming took 3 bases from V and 0 from J, leaving 11 bases between them. Germline CDR1 is SNHLY and CDR2 is FYNNEI. The DNA for the CDR3 is TGTGCCAGCAGTGACTCAACAGATTTGAACACTGAAGCTTTCTTT. This sequence encodes CASSDSTDLNTEAFF.